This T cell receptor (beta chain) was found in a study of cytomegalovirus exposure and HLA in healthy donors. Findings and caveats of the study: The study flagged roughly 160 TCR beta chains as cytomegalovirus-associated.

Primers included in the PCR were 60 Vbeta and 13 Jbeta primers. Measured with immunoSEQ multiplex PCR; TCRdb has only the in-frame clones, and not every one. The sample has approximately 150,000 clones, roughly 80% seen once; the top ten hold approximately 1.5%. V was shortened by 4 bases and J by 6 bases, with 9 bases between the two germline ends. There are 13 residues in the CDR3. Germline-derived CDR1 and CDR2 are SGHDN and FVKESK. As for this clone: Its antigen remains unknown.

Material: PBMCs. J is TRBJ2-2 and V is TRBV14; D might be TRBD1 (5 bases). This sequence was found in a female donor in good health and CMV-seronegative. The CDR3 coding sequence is TGTGCCAGCAGCCCTTCCAGGGCCGGGGAGCTGTTTTTT. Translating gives CASSPSRAGELFF.